Below, 2 T cell receptor beta chains from the same sample are listed, as sequenced in a study of T-cell reconstitution after alpha-beta-depleted transplantation in children. As it was prepared, the TCRbeta library received unique molecular identifiers. TCRdb reanalysed the PCR reads using MiXCR and keeps one entry per CDR3 protein. The sample yields 600,000 to 800,000 distinct CDR3 sequences, 10% to 15% seen once. The starting material was PBMCs, obtained before TCRalphabeta/CD19-depleted stem cell transplant. Receptors were obtained from a girl aged 2-9 years with congenital amegakaryocytic thrombocytopenia, due to receive a stem cell transplant.

This clonotype was seen many times. The J gene is TRBJ2-7, the V gene TRBV29-1; no clear D. CDR1 is SQVTM and CDR2 is ANQGSEA in the germline V gene. V lost 2 bases, J lost 0 bases, and 8 bases lay in between. The CDR3 is 13 amino acids. In nucleotides, the CDR3 is TGCAGCGTTGAATCAGCTAGCTCCTACGAGCAGTACTTC. Protein: CSVESASSYEQYF.

Only a few counts were recorded for this clonotype. V usage is TRBV20-1 and J usage is TRBJ2-1, with unresolved D. V was clipped by 7 bases and J by 1 base, with 14 bases between them. CDR1 and CDR2 from the germline V gene are DFQATT and SNEGSKA (reference sequence). This CDR3 contains 14 residues. CDR3 loop: CSVSGAVSYNEQFF. CDR3 nucleotides: TGCAGTGTATCCGGCGCTGTGTCCTACAATGAGCAGTTCTTC.